This TCR beta chain originates from a study of shared clonotypes between healthy human individuals. The V gene lost 2 bases and the J gene lost 1 base, with 14 bases spanning the gap. The CDR3 has 16 residues. Germline lookup yields CDR1 MDHEN and CDR2 SYDVKM. Whole-study results and caveats: Even with large depth, rarefaction showed that sorted-subset sequencing was incomplete.

Clones were sequenced by immunoSEQ multiplex PCR, and TCRdb holds only the in-frame ones, with some missing. The sample has about 2.4 million clones; over 85% are singletons. As for this clone: Its antigen remains unidentified.

The clonotype comes from a man aged 18 to 30 in good health. Some clones in this sample may be carry-over from other donors' samples. Sequenced sample: naive CD4+ T cells from PBMCs. Subset given: CD45RA+ positively selected. This chain joins TRBV28 and TRBJ1-1; TRBD1 is a possible D gene (5 bases). For the CDR3, the DNA is TGTGCCAGCAGTTTAGGGGGGTGGGATTCGAACACTGAAGCTTTCTTT. The encoded protein is CASSLGGWDSNTEAFF.